Reported below is one T cell receptor (beta chain). The antigen is undetermined. The sample comes from a study of CD8 T cells in Susac syndrome. Study in general: Within the sequenced Susac syndrome patient group, over 5 exhibited active disease and roughly 8 were in remission.

V lost 0 bases, J lost 7 bases, and 7 bases lay in between. This CDR3 has 13 residues. CDR1 and CDR2 (germline): SGDLS, YYNGEE. The authors reverse transcribed roughly 0.5 to 1 ug RNA with random hexamers. TCRdb passed the immunoSEQ multiplex PCR reads through MiXCR, listing each CDR3 protein once. The sample consists of around 85,000 distinct CDR3 sequences, about 95% of them appearing once. Study outcomes and limitations: Susac-specific public clones found in total CD8+ repertoires numbered 15 to 20, and those in CD8+ TEMRA repertoires numbered several.

The sample consisted of CD8+ T cells from PBMCs. This TCR derives from a human donor with Susac syndrome. The chain is built from TRBV9 and TRBJ2-2; D is unresolved. For the CDR3, the DNA is TGTGCCAGCAGCGTAGTTGGCGGCGGGGAGCTGTTTTTT. This codes for CASSVVGGGELFF.